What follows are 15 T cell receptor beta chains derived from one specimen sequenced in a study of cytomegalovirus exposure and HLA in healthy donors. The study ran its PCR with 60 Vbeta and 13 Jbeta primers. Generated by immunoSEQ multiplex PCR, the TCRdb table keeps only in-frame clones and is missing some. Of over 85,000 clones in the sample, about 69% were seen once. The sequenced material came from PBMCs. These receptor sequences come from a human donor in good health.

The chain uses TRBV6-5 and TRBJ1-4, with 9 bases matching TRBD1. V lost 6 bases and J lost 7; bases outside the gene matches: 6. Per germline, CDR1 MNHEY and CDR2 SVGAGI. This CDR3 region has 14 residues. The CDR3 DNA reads TGTGCCAGCAGAGCGACAGGGGGTGGTGAAAAACTGTTTTTT. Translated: CASRATGGGEKLFF.

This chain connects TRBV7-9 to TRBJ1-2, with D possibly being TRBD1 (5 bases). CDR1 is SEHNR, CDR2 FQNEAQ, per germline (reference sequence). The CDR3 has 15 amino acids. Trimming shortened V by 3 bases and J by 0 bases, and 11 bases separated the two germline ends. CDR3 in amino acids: CASSFGHRSNYGYTF. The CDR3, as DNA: TGTGCCAGCAGCTTTGGACACCGGTCTAACTATGGCTACACCTTC.

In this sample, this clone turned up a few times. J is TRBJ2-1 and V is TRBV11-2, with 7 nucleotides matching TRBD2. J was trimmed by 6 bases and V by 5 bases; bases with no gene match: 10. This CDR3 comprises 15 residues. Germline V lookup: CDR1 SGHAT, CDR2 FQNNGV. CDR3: CASSRGAGVTNEQFF. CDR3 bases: TGTGCCAGCAGCCGAGGGGCGGGAGTCACCAATGAGCAGTTCTTC. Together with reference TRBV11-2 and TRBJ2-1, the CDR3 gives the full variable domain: EAGVAQSPRYKIIEKRQSVAFWCNPISGHATLYWYQQILGQGPKLLIQFQNNGVVDDSQLPKDRFSAERLKGVDSTLKIQPAKLEDSAVYLCASSRGAGVTNEQFFGPGTRLTVL.

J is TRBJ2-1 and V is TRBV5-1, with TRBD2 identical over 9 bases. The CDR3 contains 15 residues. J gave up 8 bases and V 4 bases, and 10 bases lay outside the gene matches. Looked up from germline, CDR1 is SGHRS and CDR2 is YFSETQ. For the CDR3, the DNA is TGCGCCAGCAGCGACCCGGGACTAGCTTTCGATGAGCAGTTCTTC. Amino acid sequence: CASSDPGLAFDEQFF.

CDR3 nucleotides: TGTGCCAGCAGCTTTTCCACACAAGAGACCCAGTACTTC. This sequence encodes CASSFSTQETQYF. The V call is TRBV7-9, the J call TRBJ2-5; D uncertain. Germline V gives CDR1 SEHNR, CDR2 FQNEAQ (reference sequence). V was clipped by 3 bases and J by 2 bases, with 7 bases between them. This CDR3 spans 13 amino acids.

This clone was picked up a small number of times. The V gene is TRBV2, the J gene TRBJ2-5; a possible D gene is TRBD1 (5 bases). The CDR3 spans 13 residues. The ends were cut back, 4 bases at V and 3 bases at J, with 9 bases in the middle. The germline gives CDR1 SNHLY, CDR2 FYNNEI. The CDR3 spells CASSGPGKETQYF. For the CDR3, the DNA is TGTGCCAGCAGTGGTCCAGGGAAAGAGACCCAGTACTTC.

CDR3: CASGTGLNTEAFF. The CDR3 DNA sequence: TGTGCCAGCGGGACAGGGCTTAACACTGAAGCTTTCTTT. The chain couples TRBV6-5 to TRBJ1-1, with TRBD1 matching 9 bases. V shed 8 bases and J 2 bases; nucleotides not matched to a gene: 3. Germline assignment: CDR1 MNHEY and CDR2 SVGAGI. The CDR3 runs 13 residues.

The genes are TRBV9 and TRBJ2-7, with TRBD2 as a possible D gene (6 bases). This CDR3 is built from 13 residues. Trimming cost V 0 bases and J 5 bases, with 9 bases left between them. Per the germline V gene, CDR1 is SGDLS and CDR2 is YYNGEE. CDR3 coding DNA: TGTGCCAGCAGCGTAGTTGGAGGGGACGAGCAGTACTTC. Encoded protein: CASSVVGGDEQYF.

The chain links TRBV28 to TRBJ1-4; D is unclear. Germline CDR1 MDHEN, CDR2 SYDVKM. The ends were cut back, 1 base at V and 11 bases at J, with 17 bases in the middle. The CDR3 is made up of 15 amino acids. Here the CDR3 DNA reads TGTGCCAGCAGTTTATTTGGCGGGCCATTTCAGAAACTGTTTTTT. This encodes CASSLFGGPFQKLFF.

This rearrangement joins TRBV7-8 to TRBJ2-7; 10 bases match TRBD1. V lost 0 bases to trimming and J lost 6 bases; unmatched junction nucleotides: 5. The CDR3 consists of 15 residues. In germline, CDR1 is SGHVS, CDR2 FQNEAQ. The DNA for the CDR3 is TGTGCCAGCAGCTTAGCCGGGACAGGGGTTGGCGAGCAGTACTTC. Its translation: CASSLAGTGVGEQYF.

The chain's CDR3 is CASSPQTGNTEAFF. In DNA form, the CDR3 reads TGTGCCAGCTCACCCCAGACAGGCAACACTGAAGCTTTCTTT. This chain uses TRBV18 with TRBJ1-1, with a possible D match to TRBD1 (6 bases). The CDR3 is made up of 14 amino acids. The V and J ends lost 3 bases and 2 bases respectively, with 10 bases between them. Germline lookup yields CDR1 KGHSH and CDR2 LQKENI.

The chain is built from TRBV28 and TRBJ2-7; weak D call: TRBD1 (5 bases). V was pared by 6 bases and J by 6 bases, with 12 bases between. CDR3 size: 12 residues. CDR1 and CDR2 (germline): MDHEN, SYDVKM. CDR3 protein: CASSPTVGEQYF. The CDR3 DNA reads TGTGCCAGCAGCCCGACAGTTGGCGAGCAGTACTTC.

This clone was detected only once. The CDR3 loop reads CASSSTSGHTDTQYF. The CDR3 DNA reads TGCGCCAGCAGCTCCACTAGCGGACACACAGATACGCAGTATTTT. V and J are TRBV5-1 and TRBJ2-3; 8 positions agree with TRBD2. Losses at the gene ends were 3 bases for V and 2 bases for J; bases not matched to a gene: 5. The CDR3 runs to 15 residues. CDR1 SGHRS and CDR2 YFSETQ come from the germline V gene.

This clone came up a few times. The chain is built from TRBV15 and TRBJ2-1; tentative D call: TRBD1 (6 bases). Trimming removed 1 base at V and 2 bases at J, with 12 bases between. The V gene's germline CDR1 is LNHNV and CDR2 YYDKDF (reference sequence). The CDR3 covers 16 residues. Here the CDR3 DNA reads TGTGCCACCAGCAGAGTCACAGGGTACCCCTACAATGAGCAGTTCTTC. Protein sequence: CATSRVTGYPYNEQFF.

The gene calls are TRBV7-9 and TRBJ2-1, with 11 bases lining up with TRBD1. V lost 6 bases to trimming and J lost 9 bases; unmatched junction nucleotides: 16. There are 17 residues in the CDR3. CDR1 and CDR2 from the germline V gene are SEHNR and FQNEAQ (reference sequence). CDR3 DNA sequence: TGTGCCAGCAGACCCTCAACCGGGACAGGGGGAAATAGTGAGCAGTTCTTC. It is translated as CASRPSTGTGGNSEQFF.